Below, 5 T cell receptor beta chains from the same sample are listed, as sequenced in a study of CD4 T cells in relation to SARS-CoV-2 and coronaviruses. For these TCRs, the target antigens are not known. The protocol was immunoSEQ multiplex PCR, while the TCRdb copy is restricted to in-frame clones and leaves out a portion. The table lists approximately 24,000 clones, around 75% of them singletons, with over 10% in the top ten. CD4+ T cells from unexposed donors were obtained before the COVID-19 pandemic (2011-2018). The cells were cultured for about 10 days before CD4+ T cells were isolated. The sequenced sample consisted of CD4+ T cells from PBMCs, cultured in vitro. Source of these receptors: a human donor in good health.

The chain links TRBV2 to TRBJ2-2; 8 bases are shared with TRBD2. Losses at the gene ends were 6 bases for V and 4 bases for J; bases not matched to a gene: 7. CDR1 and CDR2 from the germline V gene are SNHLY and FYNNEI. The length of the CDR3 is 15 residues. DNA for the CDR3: TGTGCCAGCAGAGGGCGGGGGGTCTTCACCGGGGAGCTGTTTTTT. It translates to CASRGRGVFTGELFF.

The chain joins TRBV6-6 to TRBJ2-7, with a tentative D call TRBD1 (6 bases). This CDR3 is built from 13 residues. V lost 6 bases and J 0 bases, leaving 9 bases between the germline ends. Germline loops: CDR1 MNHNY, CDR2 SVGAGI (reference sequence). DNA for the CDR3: TGTGCCAGCAGATTGGACAGCTCCTACGAGCAGTACTTC. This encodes CASRLDSSYEQYF.

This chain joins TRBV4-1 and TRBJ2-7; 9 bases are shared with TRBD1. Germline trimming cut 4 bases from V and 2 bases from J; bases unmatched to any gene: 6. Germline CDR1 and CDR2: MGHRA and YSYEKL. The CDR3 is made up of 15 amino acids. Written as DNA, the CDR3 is TGCGCCAGCAGCCTCGACAGGGGGTTACCCTACGAGCAGTACTTC. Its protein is CASSLDRGLPYEQYF.

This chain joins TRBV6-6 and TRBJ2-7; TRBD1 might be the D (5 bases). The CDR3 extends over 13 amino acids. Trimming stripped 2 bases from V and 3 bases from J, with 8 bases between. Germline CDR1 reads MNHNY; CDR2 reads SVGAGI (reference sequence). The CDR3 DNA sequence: TGTGCCAGCAGTTACGACAGCTTCTACGAGCAGTACTTC. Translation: CASSYDSFYEQYF.

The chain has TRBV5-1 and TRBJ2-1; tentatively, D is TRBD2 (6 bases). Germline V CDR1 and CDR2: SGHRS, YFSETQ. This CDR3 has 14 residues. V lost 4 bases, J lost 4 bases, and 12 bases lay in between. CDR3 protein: CASSMTGTYNEQFF. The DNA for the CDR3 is TGCGCCAGCAGCATGACCGGGACTTACAATGAGCAGTTCTTC.